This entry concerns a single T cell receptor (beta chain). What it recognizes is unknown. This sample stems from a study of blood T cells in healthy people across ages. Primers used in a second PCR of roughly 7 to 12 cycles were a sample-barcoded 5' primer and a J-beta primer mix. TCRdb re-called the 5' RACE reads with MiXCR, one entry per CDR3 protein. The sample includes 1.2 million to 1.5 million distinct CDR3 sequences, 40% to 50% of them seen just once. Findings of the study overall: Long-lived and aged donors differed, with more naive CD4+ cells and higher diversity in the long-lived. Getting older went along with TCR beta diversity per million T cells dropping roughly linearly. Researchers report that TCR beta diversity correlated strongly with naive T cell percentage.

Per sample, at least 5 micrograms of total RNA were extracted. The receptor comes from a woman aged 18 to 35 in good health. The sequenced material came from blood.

Here the CDR3 DNA reads TGTGCCAGCAGGAAAACTAGGACCCAATTCAATGAGCAGTTCTTC. Translation gives CASRKTRTQFNEQFF. The chain recombines TRBV7-2 with TRBJ2-1; a weak D match, TRBD2 (5 bases). Germline V gene lookup returns CDR1 SGHTA and CDR2 FQGNSA. The CDR3 totals 15 residues. Trimming took off 6 bases at V and 6 bases at J, with 18 bases between the two ends.